These T cell receptor beta chains were read from a single sample in a study of cytomegalovirus exposure and HLA in healthy donors. Produced via immunoSEQ multiplex PCR; TCRdb's table is partial and in-frame only. The repertoire holds roughly 110,000 clones, with approximately 80% as singletons. The sequenced sample was PBMCs. All receptors come from a woman aged 18-29 years in good health and CMV-seronegative. The CDR3 runs from the conserved cysteine through the conserved F or W. D genes are given only for firm matches. Clone size is stated in some rows and not others, as once, few, many or a class when expanded.

d_call: TRBD1
j_call: TRBJ2-1
v_call: TRBV6-5
clone_size: .
cdr3_nt: TGTGCCAGCAGCGAAACCGGGACAGGGTTCAATGAGCAGTTCTTC
cdr3_aa: CASSETGTGFNEQFF

d_call: TRBD1
j_call: TRBJ1-1
v_call: TRBV11-1
clone_size: .
cdr3_nt: TGTGCCAGCAGCTTCAGCCAGGGGGTGCAGAGGTACACTGAAGCTTTCTTT
cdr3_aa: CASSFSQGVQRYTEAFF

d_call: .
j_call: TRBJ1-4
v_call: TRBV27
clone_size: .
cdr3_nt: TGTGCCAGCAGTTTCCGACAGACTGAAAAACTGTTTTTT
cdr3_aa: CASSFRQTEKLFF

d_call: .
j_call: TRBJ2-2
v_call: TRBV28
clone_size: few
cdr3_nt: TGTGCCAGCAGTTTATTCGGCAGGGGGAACACCGGGGAGCTGTTTTTT
cdr3_aa: CASSLFGRGNTGELFF

d_call: .
j_call: TRBJ2-7
v_call: TRBV5-1
clone_size: .
cdr3_nt: TGCGCCAGCAGCTTGGTCAGCGCCTACGAGCAGTACTTC
cdr3_aa: CASSLVSAYEQYF

d_call: TRBD1
j_call: TRBJ1-5
v_call: TRBV10-1
clone_size: .
cdr3_nt: TGCGCCAGCAGTGAGCTCCGGGACAGCCGAAGGGGCAATCAGCCCCAGCATTTT
cdr3_aa: CASSELRDSRRGNQPQHF

d_call: .
j_call: TRBJ1-1
v_call: TRBV18
clone_size: .
cdr3_nt: TGTGCCAGCTCAGGCTCGGGACAGAACACTGAAGCTTTCTTT
cdr3_aa: CASSGSGQNTEAFF

d_call: TRBD2
j_call: TRBJ2-2
v_call: TRBV5-1
clone_size: once
cdr3_nt: TGCGCCAGCAGCTTGGAGGGAGGGCCGGTAGATACCGGGGAGCTGTTTTTT
cdr3_aa: CASSLEGGPVDTGELFF

d_call: .
j_call: TRBJ1-1
v_call: TRBV4-1
clone_size: .
cdr3_nt: TGCGCCAGCAGCCAAACCTATACAGGGATTGAAGCTTTCTTT
cdr3_aa: CASSQTYTGIEAFF

d_call: .
j_call: TRBJ1-3
v_call: TRBV6-5
clone_size: .
cdr3_nt: TGTGCCAGCAGTCAGACACCGGGACAAGGAAACACCATATATTTT
cdr3_aa: CASSQTPGQGNTIYF

d_call: .
j_call: TRBJ2-3
v_call: TRBV5-6
clone_size: .
cdr3_nt: TGTGCCAGCAGCCCAACCCCGCGGGATACGCAGTATTTT
cdr3_aa: CASSPTPRDTQYF

d_call: TRBD1
j_call: TRBJ1-1
v_call: TRBV4-1
clone_size: .
cdr3_nt: TGCGCCAGCAGCCAAGGGGGGACAGGGAGCAGAACAATGAACACTGAAGCTTTCTTT
cdr3_aa: CASSQGGTGSRTMNTEAFF

d_call: .
j_call: TRBJ2-3
v_call: TRBV2
clone_size: .
cdr3_nt: TGTGCCATCAGGGGGAGGAGCGGCGGTGGGAGCACAGATACGCAGTATTTT
cdr3_aa: CAIRGRSGGGSTDTQYF

d_call: TRBD2
j_call: TRBJ2-7
v_call: TRBV5-1
clone_size: .
cdr3_nt: TGCGCCAGCAGCTTGGGAGCGGGGAACTCCTACGAGCAGTACTTC
cdr3_aa: CASSLGAGNSYEQYF

d_call: .
j_call: TRBJ1-1
v_call: TRBV6-1
clone_size: .
cdr3_nt: TGTGCCAGCAGTGATGAGGGGAGGGTCACTGAAGCTTTCTTT
cdr3_aa: CASSDEGRVTEAFF

d_call: .
j_call: TRBJ2-7
v_call: TRBV5-3
clone_size: .
cdr3_nt: TGTGCCAGAAGCTTGTGGTCCCCCCGGGACTACGAGCAGTACTTC
cdr3_aa: CARSLWSPRDYEQYF

d_call: .
j_call: TRBJ1-1
v_call: TRBV25-1
clone_size: once
cdr3_nt: TGTGCCAGCAGTGACCCCAAACCGGGGTATGACACTGAAGCTTTCTTT
cdr3_aa: CASSDPKPGYDTEAFF

d_call: .
j_call: TRBJ1-2
v_call: TRBV30
clone_size: .
cdr3_nt: TGTGCCTGGACGCGTATCTATGGCTACACCTTC
cdr3_aa: CAWTRIYGYTF

d_call: .
j_call: TRBJ1-4
v_call: TRBV7-2
clone_size: .
cdr3_nt: TGTGCCAGCAGCTTAGTCGTAGGCGGGGAAAAACTGTTTTTT
cdr3_aa: CASSLVVGGEKLFF

d_call: TRBD1
j_call: TRBJ2-3
v_call: TRBV2
clone_size: .
cdr3_nt: TGTGCCAGCAGGACAGGGGCAGATACGCAGTATTTT
cdr3_aa: CASRTGADTQYF

d_call: TRBD1
j_call: TRBJ1-3
v_call: TRBV7-8
clone_size: .
cdr3_nt: TGTGCCAGCAGCCGGAGGGGACAGAACTCTGGAAACACCATATATTTT
cdr3_aa: CASSRRGQNSGNTIYF

d_call: TRBD2
j_call: TRBJ2-1
v_call: TRBV27
clone_size: .
cdr3_nt: TGTGCCAGCAGTATCCTAAGACCCGGGACTAGCGTCCTCAATGAGCAGTTCTTC
cdr3_aa: CASSILRPGTSVLNEQFF

d_call: .
j_call: TRBJ2-3
v_call: TRBV4-2
clone_size: once
cdr3_nt: TGTGCCAGCAGCCCTAATTTGTCCCGGCGGGGCACAGATACGCAGTATTTT
cdr3_aa: CASSPNLSRRGTDTQYF

d_call: TRBD1
j_call: TRBJ2-1
v_call: TRBV2
clone_size: .
cdr3_nt: TGTGCCAGCACCACCGACAGGGTTGCTGAGCAGTTCTTC
cdr3_aa: CASTTDRVAEQFF

d_call: TRBD1
j_call: TRBJ1-2
v_call: TRBV15
clone_size: .
cdr3_nt: TGTGCCACCAGCAGAGAACAGGGGGCTTCTTATGGCTACACCTTC
cdr3_aa: CATSREQGASYGYTF

d_call: .
j_call: TRBJ1-5
v_call: TRBV2
clone_size: few
cdr3_nt: TGTGCCAGCAGTGATTGGTCGGTTCAGCCCCAGCATTTT
cdr3_aa: CASSDWSVQPQHF

d_call: TRBD1
j_call: TRBJ1-5
v_call: TRBV28
clone_size: .
cdr3_nt: TGTGCCAGCAGTCCTGGACAGGATAGCAATCAGCCCCAGCATTTT
cdr3_aa: CASSPGQDSNQPQHF

d_call: .
j_call: TRBJ2-2
v_call: TRBV28
clone_size: .
cdr3_nt: TGTGCCAGCAGTCCCGAGGGGTCGTGGCGGGGTGGTAACACCGGGGAGCTGTTTTTT
cdr3_aa: CASSPEGSWRGGNTGELFF

d_call: .
j_call: TRBJ2-5
v_call: TRBV7-8
clone_size: .
cdr3_nt: TGTGCCAGCAGCTTTATGCGGGGTGAAGAGACCCAGTACTTC
cdr3_aa: CASSFMRGEETQYF

d_call: TRBD1
j_call: TRBJ1-5
v_call: TRBV18
clone_size: .
cdr3_nt: TGTGCCAGCTCACACAGTGACAGGGGTGGAGGTCAGCCCCAGCATTTT
cdr3_aa: CASSHSDRGGGQPQHF

d_call: .
j_call: TRBJ1-1
v_call: TRBV6-5
clone_size: .
cdr3_nt: TGTGCCACTCAACAGGTGATGAACACTGAAGCTTTCTTT
cdr3_aa: CATQQVMNTEAFF

d_call: .
j_call: TRBJ1-5
v_call: TRBV6-4
clone_size: .
cdr3_nt: TGTGCCAGCAGTGTGGATCAGGGCCAGCCCCAGCATTTT
cdr3_aa: CASSVDQGQPQHF

d_call: TRBD1
j_call: TRBJ2-5
v_call: TRBV7-2
clone_size: .
cdr3_nt: TGTGCCAGCAGCTTAGCGTCGGGACAGGGCCAAGAGACCCAGTACTTC
cdr3_aa: CASSLASGQGQETQYF

d_call: TRBD1
j_call: TRBJ1-4
v_call: TRBV30
clone_size: .
cdr3_nt: TGTGCCTGGAGCGCCGGACAGGGGGTTTTGGAAAAACTGTTTTTT
cdr3_aa: CAWSAGQGVLEKLFF